Each of the 30 T cell receptor beta chains below was sequenced from the same sample in a study of blood T cell repertoires in COVID-19. The protocol was immunoSEQ multiplex PCR, while the TCRdb copy is restricted to in-frame clones and leaves out a portion. Of over 100,000 clones in the sample, around 90% are singletons; the top ten hold 2%. Sequenced material: peripheral blood. These receptors came from a man aged 45-65 years with active COVID-19.

CDR3 in amino acids: CASSPGQERTSPLHF. Written as DNA, the CDR3 is TGTGCCAGCAGCCCGGGACAGGAACGAACTTCACCCCTCCACTTT. The rearrangement links TRBV7-2 to TRBJ1-6; 8 bases line up with TRBD1. The germline V gene has CDR1 SGHTA and CDR2 FQGNSA. The V segment lost 5 bases and the J segment 9 bases; nucleotides outside the gene matches: 9. The CDR3 is made up of 15 amino acids.

The chain couples TRBV19 to TRBJ2-1; D unclear. Germline CDR1 and CDR2: LNHDA and SQIVND (reference sequence). The CDR3 spans 16 residues. Deletions cut 7 bases from V and 0 bases from J, with 16 bases between. The CDR3 region has the DNA TGTGCCAGTAATCCAACTCCCCTTGGCTCCTACAATGAGCAGTTCTTC. It encodes CASNPTPLGSYNEQFF.

This sequence joins TRBV7-9 and TRBJ1-1; weak D call: TRBD1 (6 bases). V lost 1 base, J lost 1 base, and 10 bases lay in between. This CDR3 contains 15 residues. The germline V gene has CDR1 SEHNR and CDR2 FQNEAQ (reference sequence). The CDR3 DNA follows: TGTGCCAGCAGCTTAGGGCAACAGGGGAACACTGAAGCTTTCTTT. It yields the protein CASSLGQQGNTEAFF.

This chain joins TRBV5-1 and TRBJ1-4, with D maybe TRBD1 (6 bases). Germline values: CDR1 SGHRS, CDR2 YFSETQ. CDR3 length: 13 amino acids. Deletions cut 7 bases from V and 7 bases from J, with 14 bases between. This CDR3 is CASASGDLEKLFF. CDR3 nucleotides: TGCGCCAGCGCCTCAGGGGATCTTGAAAAACTGTTTTTT. The full variable domain, with the rest looked up from reference TRBV5-1 and TRBJ1-4, is KAGVTQTPRYLIKTRGQQVTLSCSPISGHRSVSWYQQTPGQGLQFLFEYFSETQRNKGNFPGRFSGRQFSNSRSEMNVSTLELGDSALYLCASASGDLEKLFFGSGTQLSVL.

This clone was found once. The V and J genes are TRBV5-1 and TRBJ2-3; 9 positions match TRBD2. V was clipped by 5 bases and J by 4 bases; unmatched bases: 5. The CDR3 is 14 amino acids. CDR1 is SGHRS and CDR2 is YFSETQ in the germline V gene. In DNA form, the CDR3 reads TGCGCCAGCAGGATGACTAGCGGTTCAGATACGCAGTATTTT. It yields the protein CASRMTSGSDTQYF.

A single count supports this clone. The chain uses TRBV7-8 and TRBJ2-7; the D gene is possibly TRBD2 (5 bases). Germline V gives CDR1 SGHVS, CDR2 FQNEAQ. V shed 5 bases and J shed 7 bases, with 12 bases lying between them. There are 12 residues in the CDR3. CDR3 in DNA: TGTGCCAGCAGCCCCGAGAGGAGGGAGCAGTACTTC. Translating it yields CASSPERREQYF.

The V call is TRBV7-9, the J call TRBJ1-1; 8 bases agree with TRBD1. The germline CDR1 and CDR2 sequences are SEHNR and FQNEAQ (reference sequence). V shed 1 base and J 6 bases; nucleotides not matched to a gene: 4. The length of the CDR3 is 14 residues. The DNA of the CDR3 is TGTGCCAGCAGCTTAGGCCGGGACAGGTCTGAAGCTTTCTTT. Translating it yields CASSLGRDRSEAFF. The full variable domain, rest sourced from reference TRBV7-9 and TRBJ1-1, is DTGVSQNPRHKITKRGQNVTFRCDPISEHNRLYWYRQTLGQGPEFLTYFQNEAQLEKSRLLSDRFSAERPKGSFSTLEIQRTEQGDSAMYLCASSLGRDRSEAFFGQGTRLTVV.

This sequence joins TRBV3-1 (or the pseudogene TRBV3-2) and TRBJ1-1; D unclear. The CDR3 has 13 amino acids. The germline V gene encodes CDR1 LGHDT and CDR2 YNNKEL (reference sequence). V was clipped by 4 bases and J by 4 bases, with 10 bases between them. CDR3 amino acids: CASSRTTSTEAFF. DNA of the CDR3: TGTGCCAGCAGCCGAACGACAAGCACTGAAGCTTTCTTT.

This clone has a single count. This rearrangement joins TRBV5-1 to TRBJ2-3, with TRBD1 matching over 7 bases. The V gene's germline CDR1 is SGHRS and CDR2 YFSETQ. V shed 4 bases and J 1 base; nucleotides not matched to a gene: 6. The CDR3 is 15 residues long. The CDR3 DNA sequence: TGCGCCAGCAGCGCCGACAGGGTCGGCACAGATACGCAGTATTTT. Protein sequence: CASSADRVGTDTQYF.

The V gene is TRBV6-4, the J gene TRBJ1-5, with D unresolved. CDR1 and CDR2 from the germline V gene are MRHNA and SNTAGT. V lost 5 bases to trimming and J lost 0 bases, with 11 bases between them. The CDR3 is 15 amino acids. For the CDR3, the DNA is TGTGCCAGCAGTCCGGGATCCCATAGCAATCAGCCCCAGCATTTT. Translating gives CASSPGSHSNQPQHF.

The V and J genes are TRBV5-1 and TRBJ2-1; 8 bases are shared with TRBD1. After removal of 4 bases from V and 7 bases from J, the junction contained 10 bases not matched to a gene. The length of the CDR3 is 15 residues. Germline V gene data show CDR1 as SGHRS and CDR2 as YFSETQ. The CDR3 reads CASSPEAGGWNEQFF. The CDR3 DNA reads as TGCGCCAGCAGCCCGGAGGCAGGGGGCTGGAATGAGCAGTTCTTC.

This clone was observed once. The rearrangement uses TRBV4-2 and TRBJ2-3; 9 bases align to TRBD2. Germline CDR1 and CDR2: LGHNA and YNFKEQ. V was pared by 1 base and J by 2 bases, with 4 bases of the junction left unmatched. The CDR3 runs 16 residues. The DNA for the CDR3 is TGTGCCAGCAGCCAAGTGAAGCGGGGGGTCACAGATACGCAGTATTTT. This codes for CASSQVKRGVTDTQYF.

The V call is TRBV10-3, the J call TRBJ1-2, with 9 bases matching TRBD1. Germline CDR1 ENHRY, CDR2 SYGVKD. The CDR3 length is 16 residues. V lost 3 bases to trimming and J lost 1 base; unmatched junction nucleotides: 6. CDR3 loop: CAISEGRDRVNYGYTF. Written as DNA, the CDR3 is TGTGCCATCAGTGAAGGCCGGGACAGGGTTAACTATGGCTACACCTTC.

The V and J genes are TRBV5-6 and TRBJ1-3; D unresolved. The CDR3 loop spans 13 amino acids. Per the germline V gene, CDR1 is SGHDT and CDR2 is YYEEEE. V lost 3 bases to trimming and J lost 6 bases, with 10 bases between them. This CDR3 is CASSSSSINTIYF. In nucleotides, the CDR3 is TGTGCCAGCAGCTCCTCGAGCATAAACACCATATATTTT.

V gene TRBV15 combines with J gene TRBJ1-5, with D perhaps matching TRBD1 (5 bases). The CDR3 spans 16 residues. CDR1 and CDR2 (germline): LNHNV, YYDKDF (reference sequence). Trimming stripped 0 bases from V and 2 bases from J, with 11 bases between. CDR3 coding DNA: TGTGCCACCAGCAGAGAGCAAGGACATGGCAATCAGCCCCAGCATTTT. It is translated as CATSREQGHGNQPQHF.

The J gene is TRBJ2-7, the V gene TRBV6-6, with 7 bases that match TRBD2. CDR3 size: 15 residues. V shed 0 bases, J shed 4 bases, and the junction held 6 bases outside the gene matches. CDR1 MNHNY and CDR2 SVGAGI come from the germline V gene (reference sequence). The CDR3 protein is CASSYSRTSRYEQYF. As DNA, the CDR3 is TGTGCCAGCAGTTACTCGAGGACTAGTAGGTACGAGCAGTACTTC.

This clone was observed a few times. The chain has TRBV19 and TRBJ2-2; 7 bases line up with TRBD1. This CDR3 spans 18 amino acids. Germline V gives CDR1 LNHDA, CDR2 SQIVND (reference sequence). The ends lost 5 bases at V and 5 bases at J; junction bases unmatched: 17. CDR3 in DNA: TGTGCCAGTAGTCCAGAAGGTTGGGGACAGAGAAGGACCGGGGAGCTGTTTTTT. Its translation is CASSPEGWGQRRTGELFF. Full variable domain (missing parts from reference TRBV19 and TRBJ2-2): DGGITQSPKYLFRKEGQNVTLSCEQNLNHDAMYWYRQDPGQGLRLIYYSQIVNDFQKGDIAEGYSVSREKKESFPLTVTSAQKNPTAFYLCASSPEGWGQRRTGELFFGEGSRLTVL.

This clone is a singleton in its sample. The CDR3 is CAWDRASYEQYF. The CDR3 bases are TGTGCCTGGGACAGGGCCTCCTACGAGCAGTACTTC. The rearrangement uses TRBV30 and TRBJ2-7, with TRBD1 matching 7 bases. The V gene's germline CDR1 is GTSNPN and CDR2 SVGIG (reference sequence). The CDR3 has 12 amino acids. V shed 5 bases and J 0 bases; nucleotides not matched to a gene: 1.

The gene calls are TRBV7-2 and TRBJ2-5; 11 bases fit TRBD2. V was clipped by 5 bases and J by 4 bases; unmatched bases: 6. From germline, CDR1 is SGHTA and CDR2 FQGNSA. The CDR3 is made up of 15 amino acids. The CDR3 DNA follows: TGTGCCAGCAGCCTCCGGCTAGCGGGGGGAGAGACCCAGTACTTC. Protein: CASSLRLAGGETQYF.

In DNA, the CDR3 is TGTGCCAGCAGCCCCCCCCGGGGGGCAGGAGGCACCGGGGAGCTGTTTTTT. Encoded protein: CASSPPRGAGGTGELFF. The rearrangement joins TRBV9 to TRBJ2-2; tentatively, D is TRBD2 (7 bases). CDR3 length equals 17 residues. The germline V and J ends were trimmed by 4 bases and 4 bases, with 20 bases remaining between them. Germline CDR1 and CDR2: SGDLS and YYNGEE. Full variable domain (remainder filled in from reference TRBV9 and TRBJ2-2): DSGVTQTPKHLITATGQRVTLRCSPRSGDLSVYWYQQSLDQGLQFLIQYYNGEERAKGNILERFSAQQFPDLHSELNLSSLELGDSALYFCASSPPRGAGGTGELFFGEGSRLTVL.

J is TRBJ1-2 and V is TRBV7-9; 7 bases line up with TRBD1. Germline V lookup: CDR1 SEHNR, CDR2 FQNEAQ (reference sequence). The length of the CDR3 is 13 residues. V was clipped by 5 bases and J by 11 bases; unmatched bases: 11. The CDR3 bases are TGTGCCAGCAGCCCCCAGCAGGGGGTGAAGTACACCTTC. This sequence encodes CASSPQQGVKYTF. The full variable domain, its missing parts supplied by reference TRBV7-9 and TRBJ1-2, is DTGVSQNPRHKITKRGQNVTFRCDPISEHNRLYWYRQTLGQGPEFLTYFQNEAQLEKSRLLSDRFSAERPKGSFSTLEIQRTEQGDSAMYLCASSPQQGVKYTFGSGTRLTVV.

The chain recombines TRBV15 with TRBJ2-2; 14 bases map to TRBD2. The germline V gene has CDR1 LNHNV and CDR2 YYDKDF (reference sequence). The CDR3 is 18 amino acids. With 3 bases clipped from V and 1 base from J, the junction kept 4 bases outside the gene matches. CDR3 nucleotides: TGTGCCACCAGCAGGGGGACTAGCGGGGGCTGGAACACCGGGGAGCTGTTTTTT. It yields the protein CATSRGTSGGWNTGELFF.

The chain links TRBV19 to TRBJ1-4; D gene unclear. Germline-derived CDR1 and CDR2 are LNHDA and SQIVND (reference sequence). V gave up 6 bases and J gave up 3 bases, with 11 bases separating them. The CDR3 covers 14 residues. This chain's CDR3 is CASRGRQANEKLFF. The CDR3 bases are TGTGCCAGTAGAGGGAGGCAGGCTAATGAAAAACTGTTTTTT.

The gene calls are TRBV12-3 or TRBV12-4 and TRBJ2-7; TRBD2 aligns across 8 bases. After removal of 9 bases from V and 2 bases from J, the junction contained 6 bases not matched to a gene. The CDR3 consists of 13 residues. The CDR3 DNA reads as TGTGCCAGTGTACGGGGGGGGGCCTACGAGCAGTACTTC. Protein product: CASVRGGAYEQYF.

The chain employs TRBV4-2 and TRBJ2-5; 8 positions match TRBD2. Germline values: CDR1 LGHNA, CDR2 YNFKEQ. Trimming cost V 4 bases and J 5 bases; bases outside gene matches: 6. The CDR3 consists of 14 residues. The DNA of the CDR3 is TGTGCCAGCAGCCGGGTAGCGGGGCAGGAGACCCAGTACTTC. Its protein product is CASSRVAGQETQYF.

The CDR3, as DNA: TGTGCCAGCAGCTCCACAGGGGGCTCAAATTCACCCCTCCACTTT. It translates to CASSSTGGSNSPLHF. This chain uses TRBV7-6 with TRBJ1-6; 9 nucleotides agree with TRBD1. Germline V lookup: CDR1 SGHVS, CDR2 FNYEAQ. The V and J ends lost 4 bases and 7 bases, in that order; junction bases with no gene match: 5. The CDR3 consists of 15 residues.

A single count supports this clone. This chain connects TRBV9 to TRBJ1-1; 9 nucleotides match TRBD1. Trimming removed 3 bases from V and 6 bases from J; junction bases left unmatched: 9. The CDR3 sequence is 15 residues long. Germline-derived CDR1 and CDR2 are SGDLS and YYNGEE. CDR3 loop: CASSAQDRGGAEAFF. CDR3 bases: TGTGCCAGCAGCGCTCAGGACAGGGGTGGAGCTGAAGCTTTCTTT.

The chain joins TRBV5-1 to TRBJ2-1; tentatively, D is TRBD1 (5 bases). The length of the CDR3 is 17 residues. Per germline, CDR1 SGHRS and CDR2 YFSETQ. Trimming cost V 1 base and J 4 bases, with 18 bases left between them. In DNA, the CDR3 is TGCGCCAGCAGCTTGAAGGGGCCCAGAGTATTTTACAATGAGCAGTTCTTC. This sequence encodes CASSLKGPRVFYNEQFF.

The rearrangement links TRBV27 to TRBJ2-4; 10 bases map to TRBD1. This CDR3 has 14 amino acids. Germline values: CDR1 MNHEY, CDR2 SMNVEV (reference sequence). After removal of 8 bases from V and 10 bases from J, the junction contained 11 bases not matched to a gene. The CDR3 spells CASQTGTGALIQYF. The CDR3 DNA is TGTGCCAGCCAAACCGGGACAGGGGCATTGATTCAGTACTTC.

The chain couples TRBV19 to TRBJ1-1, with a tentative D call TRBD1 (5 bases). The CDR3 loop spans 16 amino acids. Deletions cut 10 bases from V and 1 base from J, with 22 bases between. Germline V gene lookup returns CDR1 LNHDA and CDR2 SQIVND (reference sequence). The CDR3 here is CATKWGGLGTNTEAFF. Written as DNA, the CDR3 is TGTGCCACCAAATGGGGGGGTCTCGGGACGAACACTGAAGCTTTCTTT.